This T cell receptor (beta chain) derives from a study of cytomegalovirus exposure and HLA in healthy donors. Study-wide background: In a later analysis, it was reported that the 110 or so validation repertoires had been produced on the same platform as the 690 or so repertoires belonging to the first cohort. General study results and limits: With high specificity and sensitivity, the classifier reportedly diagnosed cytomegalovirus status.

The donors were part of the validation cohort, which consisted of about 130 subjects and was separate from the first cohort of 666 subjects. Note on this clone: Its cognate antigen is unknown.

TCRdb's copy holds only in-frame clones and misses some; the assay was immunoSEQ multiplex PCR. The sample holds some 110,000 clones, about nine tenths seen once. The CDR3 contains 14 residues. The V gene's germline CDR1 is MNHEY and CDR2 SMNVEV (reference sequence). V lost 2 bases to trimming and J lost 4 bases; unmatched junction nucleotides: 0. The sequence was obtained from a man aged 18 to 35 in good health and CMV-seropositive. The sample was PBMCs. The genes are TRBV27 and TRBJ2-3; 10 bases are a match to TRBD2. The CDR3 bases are TGTGCCAGCAGTTTAGGGACTAGCGCAGATACGCAGTATTTT. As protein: CASSLGTSADTQYF.